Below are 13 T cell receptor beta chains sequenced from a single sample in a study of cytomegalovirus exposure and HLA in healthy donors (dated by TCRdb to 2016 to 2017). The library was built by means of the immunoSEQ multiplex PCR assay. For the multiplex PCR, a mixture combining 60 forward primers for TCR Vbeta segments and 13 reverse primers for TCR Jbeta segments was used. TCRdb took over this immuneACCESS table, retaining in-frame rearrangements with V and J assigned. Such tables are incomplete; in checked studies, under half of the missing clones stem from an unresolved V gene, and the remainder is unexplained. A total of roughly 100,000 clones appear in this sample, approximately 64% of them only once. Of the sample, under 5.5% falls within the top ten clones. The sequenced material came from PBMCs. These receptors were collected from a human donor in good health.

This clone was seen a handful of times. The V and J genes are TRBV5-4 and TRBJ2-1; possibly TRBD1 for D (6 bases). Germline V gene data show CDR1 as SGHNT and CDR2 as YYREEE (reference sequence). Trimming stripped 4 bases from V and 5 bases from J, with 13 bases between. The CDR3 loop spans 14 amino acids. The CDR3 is CASSQGQYNNEQFF. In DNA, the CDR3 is TGTGCCAGCAGCCAAGGACAGTACAACAATGAGCAGTTCTTC.

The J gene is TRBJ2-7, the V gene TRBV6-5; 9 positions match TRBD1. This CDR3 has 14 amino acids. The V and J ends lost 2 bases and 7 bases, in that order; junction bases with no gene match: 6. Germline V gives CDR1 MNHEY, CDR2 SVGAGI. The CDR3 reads CASSYGTGPGEQYF. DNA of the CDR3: TGTGCCAGCAGTTACGGGACAGGGCCGGGAGAGCAGTACTTC.

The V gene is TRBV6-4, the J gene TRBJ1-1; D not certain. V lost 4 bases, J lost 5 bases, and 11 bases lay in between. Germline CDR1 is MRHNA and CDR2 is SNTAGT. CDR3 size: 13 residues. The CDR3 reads CASSAGTGTEAFF. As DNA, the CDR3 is TGTGCCAGCAGTGCAGGAACTGGTACTGAAGCTTTCTTT.

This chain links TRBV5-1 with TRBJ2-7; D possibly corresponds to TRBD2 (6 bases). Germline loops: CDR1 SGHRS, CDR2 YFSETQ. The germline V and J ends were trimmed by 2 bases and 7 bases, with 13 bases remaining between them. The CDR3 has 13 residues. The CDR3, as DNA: TGCGCCAGCAGCTTAACGGGTGGGGGGGAGCAGTACTTC. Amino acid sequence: CASSLTGGGEQYF.

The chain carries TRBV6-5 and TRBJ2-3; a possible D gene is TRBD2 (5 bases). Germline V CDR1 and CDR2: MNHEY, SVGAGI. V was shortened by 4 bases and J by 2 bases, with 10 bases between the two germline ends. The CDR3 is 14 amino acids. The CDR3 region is CASSFRGSTDTQYF. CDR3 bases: TGTGCCAGCAGTTTCCGGGGATCCACAGATACGCAGTATTTT.

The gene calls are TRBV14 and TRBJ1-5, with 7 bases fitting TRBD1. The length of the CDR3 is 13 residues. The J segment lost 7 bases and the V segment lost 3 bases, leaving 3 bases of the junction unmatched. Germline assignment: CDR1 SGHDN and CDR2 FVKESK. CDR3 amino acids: CASSQTGFQPQHF. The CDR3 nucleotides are TGTGCCAGCAGCCAGACAGGGTTCCAGCCCCAGCATTTT.

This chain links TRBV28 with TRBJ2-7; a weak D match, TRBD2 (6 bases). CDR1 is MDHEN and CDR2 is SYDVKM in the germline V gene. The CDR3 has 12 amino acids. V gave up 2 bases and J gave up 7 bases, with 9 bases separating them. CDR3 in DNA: TGTGCCAGCAGTTTAGTTCGGGGGGAGCAGTACTTC. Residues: CASSLVRGEQYF.

The CDR3 reads CASSVDQGGAGELFF. The CDR3 bases are TGCGCCAGCAGCGTAGACCAGGGGGGTGCCGGGGAGCTGTTTTTT. The rearrangement links TRBV5-1 to TRBJ2-2; D is perhaps TRBD1 (7 bases). CDR3 length: 15 amino acids. Trimming cost V 4 bases and J 6 bases, with 16 bases left between them. CDR1 SGHRS and CDR2 YFSETQ come from the germline V gene.

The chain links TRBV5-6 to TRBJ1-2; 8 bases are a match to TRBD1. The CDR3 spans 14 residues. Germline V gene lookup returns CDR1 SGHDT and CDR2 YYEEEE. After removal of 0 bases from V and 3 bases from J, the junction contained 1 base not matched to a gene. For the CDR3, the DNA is TGTGCCAGCAGCTTGGGGACAGGGTACTATGGCTACACCTTC. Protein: CASSLGTGYYGYTF.

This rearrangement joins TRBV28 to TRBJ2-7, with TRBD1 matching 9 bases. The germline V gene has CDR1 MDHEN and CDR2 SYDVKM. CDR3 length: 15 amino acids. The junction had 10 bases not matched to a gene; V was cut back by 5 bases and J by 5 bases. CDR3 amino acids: CASSPWDREKDEQYF. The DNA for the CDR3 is TGTGCCAGCAGTCCCTGGGACAGGGAAAAGGACGAGCAGTACTTC.

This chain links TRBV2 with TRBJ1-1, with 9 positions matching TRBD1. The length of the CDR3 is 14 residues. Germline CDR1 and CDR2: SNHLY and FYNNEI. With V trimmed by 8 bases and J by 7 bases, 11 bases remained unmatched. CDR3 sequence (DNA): TGTGCCAGCCGCCGGGACAGGGATCGAGGTGAAGCTTTCTTT. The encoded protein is CASRRDRDRGEAFF.

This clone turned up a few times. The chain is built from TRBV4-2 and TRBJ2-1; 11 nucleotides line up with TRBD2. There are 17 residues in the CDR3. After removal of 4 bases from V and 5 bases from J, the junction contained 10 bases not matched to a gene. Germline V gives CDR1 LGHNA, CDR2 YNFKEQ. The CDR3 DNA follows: TGTGCCAGCAGCCCTGGACTAGCGGGCGATTGGGACAATGAGCAGTTCTTC. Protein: CASSPGLAGDWDNEQFF.

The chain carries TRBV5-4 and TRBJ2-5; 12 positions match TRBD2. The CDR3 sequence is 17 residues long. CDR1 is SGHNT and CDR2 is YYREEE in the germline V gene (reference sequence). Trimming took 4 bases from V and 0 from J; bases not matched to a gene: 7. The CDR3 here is CASSPRLAGDHQETQYF. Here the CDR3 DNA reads TGTGCCAGCAGCCCTAGACTAGCGGGAGACCACCAAGAGACCCAGTACTTC.